These 9 T cell receptor beta chains came from one sample sequenced in a study of blood T cell repertoires in COVID-19. Sequenced by immunoSEQ multiplex PCR; TCRdb stores in-frame clones only, minus some. This table has approximately 90,000 clones, 89% appearing once. Sequenced sample: peripheral blood. Source of these receptors: a man aged 55 to 70 with COVID-19, enrolled during active disease.

This clone was seen just once. The rearrangement links TRBV7-2 to TRBJ1-1; a possible D gene is TRBD1 (6 bases). Trimming cost V 4 bases and J 8 bases, with 14 bases left between them. Germline V CDR1 and CDR2: SGHTA, FQGNSA. The CDR3 spans 13 residues. The CDR3 sequence: CASSSGTKNEAFF. CDR3 DNA: TGTGCCAGCAGCTCCGGGACAAAAAACGAAGCTTTCTTT.

This clone occurred once. V gene TRBV7-2 combines with J gene TRBJ1-5; D gene ambiguous. In germline, CDR1 is SGHTA, CDR2 FQGNSA. The V end lost 1 base, the J end lost 2 bases, and 6 bases lay between the germline ends. The CDR3 sequence is 14 residues long. The CDR3, as DNA: TGTGCCAGCAGCTTAGAAACGGGCAATCAGCCCCAGCATTTT. Protein: CASSLETGNQPQHF.

This chain uses TRBV19 with TRBJ1-4; D is uncertain. V was cut by 6 bases and J by 7 bases, with 12 bases left in between. The CDR3 contains 13 residues. Germline-derived CDR1 and CDR2 are LNHDA and SQIVND (reference sequence). CDR3 nucleotide sequence: TGTGCCAGTAGCTCCCGGACTTTTGAAAAACTGTTTTTT. It encodes CASSSRTFEKLFF.

The V and J genes are TRBV7-6 and TRBJ2-7; 7 nucleotides match TRBD2. This CDR3 comprises 15 residues. The germline V gene has CDR1 SGHVS and CDR2 FNYEAQ. With 1 base clipped from V and 4 bases from J, the junction kept 7 bases outside the gene matches. CDR3 in DNA: TGTGCCAGCAGCTTAGGCTCGGCGGGAGTGTACGAGCAGTACTTC. Its protein is CASSLGSAGVYEQYF.

The V gene is TRBV19, the J gene TRBJ1-5, with 7 bases aligning to TRBD1. CDR3 length equals 15 residues. The V segment lost 5 bases and the J segment 3 bases; nucleotides outside the gene matches: 7. From germline, CDR1 is LNHDA and CDR2 SQIVND (reference sequence). The CDR3 sequence: CASSVPGQPNQPQHF. The CDR3 bases are TGTGCCAGTAGTGTACCGGGACAGCCCAATCAGCCCCAGCATTTT.

V gene TRBV7-9 combines with J gene TRBJ2-1; 8 nucleotides agree with TRBD1. The trim removed 5 bases at V and 6 bases at J, leaving 9 bases unmatched. CDR1 and CDR2 from the germline V gene are SEHNR and FQNEAQ (reference sequence). This CDR3 has 15 amino acids. The CDR3 coding sequence is TGTGCCAGCAGCCCGGACAGGGTTCGGATCAATGAGCAGTTCTTC. Translated: CASSPDRVRINEQFF.

The chain couples TRBV12-3 or TRBV12-4 to TRBJ1-6; D unclear. V was shortened by 4 bases and J by 13 bases, with 14 bases between the two germline ends. This CDR3 is built from 13 residues. The CDR3 region is CASSWIGTGPLHF. The CDR3 DNA reads as TGTGCCAGCAGTTGGATAGGAACGGGTCCCCTCCACTTT.

The chain carries TRBV7-8 and TRBJ1-5; D is perhaps TRBD1 (5 bases). V gave up 1 base and J gave up 7 bases, with 8 bases separating them. CDR1 is SGHVS and CDR2 is FQNEAQ in the germline V gene. The CDR3 loop spans 13 amino acids. The CDR3 region has the DNA TGTGCCAGCAGCTTAGGACAGCAACAGCCCCAGCATTTT. As protein: CASSLGQQQPQHF.

J is TRBJ2-7 and V is TRBV29-1; TRBD1 might be the D (6 bases). Germline assignment: CDR1 SQVTM and CDR2 ANQGSEA. V was clipped by 7 bases and J by 5 bases, with 15 bases between them. This CDR3 has 12 residues. CDR3 region: CSAPTGFDEQYF. CDR3 bases: TGCAGCGCCCCGACAGGATTTGACGAGCAGTACTTC.